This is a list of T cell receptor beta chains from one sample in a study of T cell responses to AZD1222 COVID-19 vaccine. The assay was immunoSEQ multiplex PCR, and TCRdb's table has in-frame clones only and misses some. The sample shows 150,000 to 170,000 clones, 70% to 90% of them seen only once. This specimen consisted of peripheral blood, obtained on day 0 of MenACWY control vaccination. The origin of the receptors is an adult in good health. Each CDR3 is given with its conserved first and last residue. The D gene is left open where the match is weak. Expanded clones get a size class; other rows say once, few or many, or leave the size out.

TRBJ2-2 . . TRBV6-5 CASSAGSANTGELFF TGTGCCAGCAGCGCAGGGTCAGCGAACACCGGGGAGCTGTTTTTT
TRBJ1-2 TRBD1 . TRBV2 CASSETGGRGYTF TGTGCCAGCAGTGAAACAGGGGGACGTGGCTACACCTTC
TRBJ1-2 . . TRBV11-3 CASSSQGYGDGYTF TGTGCCAGCAGCTCACAGGGTTACGGGGATGGCTACACCTTC
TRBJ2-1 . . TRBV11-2 CASSRIGVREQFF TGTGCCAGCAGCCGAATCGGAGTTAGAGAGCAGTTCTTC
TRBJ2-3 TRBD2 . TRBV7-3 CASSPRLAGAQYF TGTGCCAGCAGCCCCAGACTAGCGGGAGCGCAGTATTTT
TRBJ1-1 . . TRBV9 CASSSLGTLEAFF TGTGCCAGCAGCTCCCTCGGGACACTTGAAGCTTTCTTT
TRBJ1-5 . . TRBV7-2 CASSAHLDIAGQPQHF TGTGCCAGCAGCGCGCACCTCGACATCGCTGGGCAGCCCCAGCATTTT
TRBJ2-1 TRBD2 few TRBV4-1 CASSQIPGLGGSEQFF TGCGCCAGCAGCCAAATCCCGGGACTAGGCGGAAGCGAGCAGTTCTTC
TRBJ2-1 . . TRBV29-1 CSPLWWVNQFF TGCAGCCCCCTCTGGTGGGTAAATCAGTTCTTC
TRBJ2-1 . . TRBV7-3 CASSSLETMNYNEQFF TGTGCCAGCAGCTCCCTAGAGACTATGAACTACAATGAGCAGTTCTTC
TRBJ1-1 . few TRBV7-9 CASTLSGTLNTEAFF TGTGCCAGCACCCTGTCCGGGACCCTGAACACTGAAGCTTTCTTT
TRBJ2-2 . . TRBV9 CASSVKSTGELFF TGTGCCAGCAGCGTTAAAAGCACCGGGGAGCTGTTTTTT
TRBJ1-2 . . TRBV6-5 CASSFLGGADGYTF TGTGCCAGCAGTTTCCTCGGGGGGGCGGATGGCTACACCTTC
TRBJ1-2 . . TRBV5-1 CASSLEGPRANWYANYGYTF TGCGCCAGCAGCTTGGAGGGACCGAGGGCCAATTGGTATGCTAACTATGGCTACACCTTC
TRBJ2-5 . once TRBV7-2 CASSSRPGGGETQYF TGTGCCAGCAGCTCCCGTCCCGGAGGGGGAGAGACCCAGTACTTC
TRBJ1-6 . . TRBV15 CATSGFSYNSPLHF TGTGCCACATCGGGGTTCTCCTATAATTCACCCCTCCACTTT
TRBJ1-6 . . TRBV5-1 CASSPGDGVSPLHF TGCGCCAGCAGCCCCGGGGACGGAGTTTCACCCCTCCACTTT
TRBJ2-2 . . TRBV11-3 CASSLGGGKGGATGELFF TGTGCCAGCAGCTTAGGAGGCGGGAAGGGAGGCGCCACCGGGGAGCTGTTTTTT
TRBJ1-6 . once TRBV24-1 CATSRQVGSPLHF TGTGCCACCAGTAGACAGGTTGGGTCACCCCTCCACTTT
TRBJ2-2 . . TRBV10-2 CASSLTNTGELFF TGCGCCAGCAGTCTAACGAACACCGGGGAGCTGTTTTTT
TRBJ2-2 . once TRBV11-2 CASSSDSATGELFF TGTGCCAGCAGCTCGGACAGTGCGACCGGGGAGCTGTTTTTT
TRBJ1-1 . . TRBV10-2 CAITGSSGAFF TGCGCCATCACAGGGTCCAGCGGAGCTTTCTTT
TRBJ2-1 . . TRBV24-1 CATSDSSGSRGEQFF TGTGCCACCAGTGATTCTTCCGGTTCCCGGGGTGAGCAGTTCTTC
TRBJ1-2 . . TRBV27 CASSLNREANYGYTF TGTGCCAGCAGTTTAAATCGGGAAGCTAACTATGGCTACACCTTC
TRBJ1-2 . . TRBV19 CASTAGGKPTVYGYTF TGTGCCAGTACGGCCGGCGGGAAACCAACGGTATATGGCTACACCTTC
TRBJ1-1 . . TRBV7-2 CASSSPDRQFLNTEAFF TGTGCCAGCAGCTCACCGGACCGACAATTTCTGAACACTGAAGCTTTCTTT
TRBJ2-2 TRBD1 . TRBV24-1 CATSDRQGLNTGELFF TGTGCCACCAGTGACAGACAGGGGCTGAACACCGGGGAGCTGTTTTTT
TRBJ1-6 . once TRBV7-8 CASSRDNSPLHF TGTGCCAGCAGCAGGGATAATTCACCCCTCCACTTT
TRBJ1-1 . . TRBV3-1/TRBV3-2 CASSQAGEDTEAFF TGTGCCAGCAGCCAGGCAGGGGAGGACACTGAAGCTTTCTTT
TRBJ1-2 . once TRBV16 CASSQSSGASGYTF TGTGCCAGCAGCCAATCGTCAGGGGCCAGTGGCTACACCTTC
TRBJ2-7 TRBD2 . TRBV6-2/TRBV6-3 CASSPPSGRARDEQYF TGTGCCAGCAGCCCGCCTAGCGGGAGGGCTAGGGACGAGCAGTACTTC
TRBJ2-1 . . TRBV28 CASTLEAYSEQFF TGTGCCAGCACCCTTGAGGCTTACAGCGAGCAGTTCTTC
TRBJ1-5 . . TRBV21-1 CASSKEGTEAYSNQPQHF TGTGCCAGCAGCAAAGAGGGCACAGAAGCTTATAGCAATCAGCCCCAGCATTTT
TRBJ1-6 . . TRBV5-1 CASSLVPGQTTPLHF TGCGCCAGCAGCTTGGTACCCGGACAAACGACGCCCCTCCACTTT
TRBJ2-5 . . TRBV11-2 CASSLGIREETQYF TGTGCCAGCAGCTTAGGGATTAGGGAGGAGACCCAGTACTTC
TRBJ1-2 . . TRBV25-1 CASNWGDEGYTF TGTGCCAGCAATTGGGGGGATGAAGGCTACACCTTC
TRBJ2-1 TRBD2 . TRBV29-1 CSVDLEASGSIPYNEQFF TGCAGCGTTGATCTGGAGGCTAGCGGGAGTATCCCCTACAATGAGCAGTTCTTC
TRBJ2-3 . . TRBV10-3 CAISGTDTQYF TGTGCCATCAGTGGTACAGATACGCAGTATTTT
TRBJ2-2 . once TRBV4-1 CASSQGGTLRTGELFF TGCGCCAGCAGCCAAGGGGGGACTCTGAGGACCGGGGAGCTGTTTTTT